One and the same sample provided the 17 T cell receptor beta chains below, sequenced in a study of shared clonotypes between healthy human individuals. Sequenced by immunoSEQ multiplex PCR; TCRdb stores in-frame clones only, minus some. The data hold some 2,000,000 clones, with 85% to 95% observed a single time. Sequenced: naive CD4+ T cells sorted from blood. Subset: CD45RA+ positively selected. The receptor set was obtained from a man between 18 and 29 years old in good health.

In its sample, this clone was seen once. The rearrangement joins TRBV5-4 to TRBJ2-7; D might be TRBD2 (6 bases). This CDR3 region has 16 residues. The germline V gene has CDR1 SGHNT and CDR2 YYREEE (reference sequence). V was clipped by 4 bases and J by 0 bases, with 17 bases between them. The CDR3 protein is CASSPFGGTHSYEQYF. The DNA for the CDR3 is TGTGCCAGCAGCCCTTTCGGCGGGACCCACTCCTACGAGCAGTACTTC.

Note on this clone: The identical CDR3 is also encoded by other nucleotide sequences in the sample. The chain has TRBV5-1 and TRBJ1-4; weak D call: TRBD1 (5 bases). Germline CDR1 and CDR2: SGHRS and YFSETQ. This CDR3 is built from 16 residues. Trimming took off 0 bases at V and 0 bases at J, with 9 bases between the two ends. The CDR3 sequence: CASSLGQGATNEKLFF. CDR3 sequence (DNA): TGCGCCAGCAGCTTGGGGCAGGGCGCAACTAATGAAAAACTGTTTTTT.

This chain joins TRBV7-6 and TRBJ2-5, with D possibly being TRBD1 or TRBD2 (6 bases each). Trimming left V 0 bases short and J 4 bases short, with 15 bases between. The germline V gene has CDR1 SGHVS and CDR2 FNYEAQ. The CDR3 has 16 residues. The DNA of the CDR3 is TGTGCCAGCAGCTTAGCGTCCGGGGGCGCAGGAGAGACCCAGTACTTC. Protein sequence: CASSLASGGAGETQYF.

This clone was counted once. Other DNA variants within this sample encode the same CDR3. The gene calls are TRBV7-2 and TRBJ2-3; D gene unclear. The germline V and J ends were trimmed by 3 bases and 3 bases, with 4 bases remaining between them. CDR1 is SGHTA and CDR2 is FQGNSA in the germline V gene. The CDR3 has 12 amino acids. The CDR3: CASSFGTDTQYF. The CDR3 DNA reads TGTGCCAGCAGCTTCGGAACAGATACGCAGTATTTT.

This chain uses TRBV19 with TRBJ2-7; TRBD2 matches at 15 bases. The CDR3 has 15 residues. V shed 5 bases, J shed 5 bases, and the junction held 4 bases outside the gene matches. Germline V gene data show CDR1 as LNHDA and CDR2 as SQIVND (reference sequence). In DNA form, the CDR3 reads TGTGCCAGTAGTTCCGGGACTAGCGGGAGGAACGAGCAGTACTTC. It is translated as CASSSGTSGRNEQYF.

With regard to this clone: Lacking the conserved final phenylalanine or tryptophan, this CDR3 likely reflects a read error. This rearrangement joins TRBV7-2 to TRBJ2-3, with TRBD2 as a possible D gene (6 bases). Germline V lookup: CDR1 SGHTA, CDR2 FQGNSA. This CDR3 contains 12 residues. V lost 8 bases and J 6 bases, leaving 12 bases between the germline ends. CDR3 region: CASHHSGDTQYS. CDR3 DNA sequence: TGTGCCAGCCACCATAGCGGTGATACGCAGTATTCT.

On this clone itself: This sample also contains other DNA sequences that code for the same CDR3. The chain employs TRBV5-1 and TRBJ1-5; D not resolved. The CDR3 contains 14 residues. The germline V and J ends were trimmed by 0 bases and 2 bases, with 6 bases remaining between them. Per the germline V gene, CDR1 is SGHRS and CDR2 is YFSETQ. CDR3 amino acids: CASSLDSGNQPQHF. CDR3 sequence (DNA): TGCGCCAGCAGCTTGGACAGCGGCAATCAGCCCCAGCATTTT.

In its sample, this clone was seen a few times. This chain links TRBV10-1 with TRBJ2-7; D possibly corresponds to TRBD2 (6 bases). The CDR3 runs to 13 residues. With 2 bases removed from V and 5 bases from J, the gap between germline ends came to 10 bases. The germline V gene encodes CDR1 WNHNN and CDR2 SYGVQD (reference sequence). CDR3 region: CASSESGFNEQYF. CDR3 in DNA: TGCGCCAGCAGTGAGAGCGGGTTTAACGAGCAGTACTTC.

The J gene is TRBJ2-3, the V gene TRBV6-5, with TRBD1 matching 7 bases. Germline CDR1 is MNHEY and CDR2 is SVGAGI. The V segment lost 7 bases and the J segment 10 bases; nucleotides outside the gene matches: 11. The CDR3 contains 13 residues. The CDR3 loop reads CASTLPGQSAQYF. Here the CDR3 DNA reads TGTGCCAGCACCCTCCCGGGACAGAGCGCGCAGTATTTT.

The table lists this clone with a few counts. Other DNA sequences in this specimen translate into the identical CDR3. The V call is TRBV18, the J call TRBJ2-5; D unclear. V lost 3 bases and J lost 4, with 3 bases in between. CDR3 length: 11 residues. Germline V lookup: CDR1 KGHSH, CDR2 LQKENI. The CDR3 sequence: CASSPGETQYF. CDR3 DNA: TGTGCCAGCTCACCGGGAGAGACCCAGTACTTC.

The chain links TRBV30 to TRBJ2-7; tentatively, D is TRBD1 (5 bases). The CDR3 extends over 14 amino acids. V was clipped by 0 bases and J by 5 bases, with 14 bases between them. Germline lookup yields CDR1 GTSNPN and CDR2 SVGIG (reference sequence). The CDR3 DNA follows: TGTGCCTGGAGTGTTGAATTAGGGGCCCACGAGCAGTACTTC. The encoded protein is CAWSVELGAHEQYF. Looking up the rest from reference TRBV30 and TRBJ2-7 gives the full variable domain: SQTIHQWPATLVQPVGSPLSLECTVEGTSNPNLYWYRQAAGRGLQLLFYSVGIGQISSEVPQNLSASRPQDRQFILSSKKLLLSDSGFYLCAWSVELGAHEQYFGPGTRLTVT.

The V and J genes are TRBV10-3 and TRBJ2-7; D perhaps matches TRBD1 (5 bases). Trimming cost V 2 bases and J 9 bases, with 11 bases left between them. The CDR3 contains 12 residues. Germline CDR1 is ENHRY and CDR2 is SYGVKD. The CDR3: CAISETGLGQYF. The CDR3 DNA reads as TGTGCCATCAGTGAGACAGGCCTAGGGCAGTACTTC.

This clone has only one observation. The chain recombines TRBV10-3 with TRBJ2-6, with 8 bases lining up with TRBD1. J lost 1 base, V lost 8 bases, and 13 bases had no gene match. CDR1 is ENHRY and CDR2 is SYGVKD in the germline V gene. The CDR3 has 18 amino acids. The CDR3 sequence is CAISEAGTGNSGANVLTF. The CDR3 nucleotides read TGTGCCATCTCAGAGGCCGGGACAGGCAATTCTGGGGCCAACGTCCTGACTTTC.

J is TRBJ2-7 and V is TRBV5-4; 10 positions agree with TRBD2. The V segment lost 3 bases and the J segment 3 bases; nucleotides outside the gene matches: 12. CDR3 length: 17 amino acids. CDR1 is SGHNT and CDR2 is YYREEE in the germline V gene (reference sequence). CDR3 bases: TGTGCCAGCAGCTGGGGGAGGACTAGCGGAACTGGCTACGAGCAGTACTTC. As protein: CASSWGRTSGTGYEQYF.

The rearrangement links TRBV29-1 to TRBJ2-1; possibly TRBD2 for D (6 bases). Germline loops: CDR1 SQVTM, CDR2 ANQGSEA. There are 14 residues in the CDR3. V dropped 5 bases and J dropped 4 bases, with 15 bases sitting between them. Written as DNA, the CDR3 is TGCAGCGTTCCCCGGGAGACAAAATACAATGAGCAGTTCTTC. This sequence encodes CSVPRETKYNEQFF.

J is TRBJ1-5 and V is TRBV28; a possible D gene is TRBD1 (5 bases). With 6 bases removed from V and 5 bases from J, the gap between germline ends came to 8 bases. The CDR3 loop spans 12 amino acids. Germline-derived CDR1 and CDR2 are MDHEN and SYDVKM. CDR3 in amino acids: CASSLRDQPQHF. CDR3 DNA: TGTGCCAGCAGCCTCAGGGATCAGCCCCAGCATTTT.

With regard to this clone: This same CDR3 is encoded by further DNA sequences in the sample. This chain connects TRBV28 to TRBJ1-3; 8 nucleotides align to TRBD1. Germline V gene sequence: CDR1 MDHEN, CDR2 SYDVKM. The CDR3 sequence is 14 residues long. V gave up 7 bases and J gave up 0 bases; unmatched junction bases: 2. The DNA of the CDR3 is TGTGCCAGCATTACAGGGGGCTCTGGAAACACCATATATTTT. This sequence encodes CASITGGSGNTIYF.